Listed below are T cell receptor beta chains from one sample, sequenced in a study of blood T cell repertoires in COVID-19. Some clones are missing from TCRdb's copy, which holds only in-frame ones; the method was immunoSEQ multiplex PCR. The profile shows roughly 180,000 clones, roughly three quarters of them singletons. The sequenced sample was PBMCs or T cells enriched from blood (not recorded which). Receptors originate from a man in his sixties who had been exposed to COVID-19. The CDR3 runs from the conserved cysteine through the conserved F or W. The order of the fields is J gene, clone size, V gene, D gene, CDR3 DNA, CDR3 protein. D genes are given only for firm matches. Some rows have no size entry. The others give once, few or many, or a class for an expanded clone.

j_gene: TRBJ2-5; abundance: once; v_gene: TRBV9; d_gene: TRBD1; CDR3nt: TGTGCCAGCAGCCCCGGGACAGCGACCCAAGAGACCCAGTACTTC; CDR3aa: CASSPGTATQETQYF
j_gene: TRBJ1-4; abundance: once; v_gene: TRBV10-3; d_gene: NA; CDR3nt: TGTGCCATCAGTGGGTCCAGTAATGAAAAACTGTTTTTT; CDR3aa: CAISGSSNEKLFF
j_gene: TRBJ1-3; abundance: NA; v_gene: TRBV7-6; d_gene: NA; CDR3nt: TGTGCCAGCAGCAGAAGAGGGGGAGCCTCTGGAAACACCATATATTTT; CDR3aa: CASSRRGGASGNTIYF
j_gene: TRBJ2-7; abundance: NA; v_gene: TRBV11-1; d_gene: TRBD1; CDR3nt: TGTGCCAGCAGCCGGGACAGGGTATCCGAGCAGTACTTC; CDR3aa: CASSRDRVSEQYF
j_gene: TRBJ2-7; abundance: NA; v_gene: TRBV19; d_gene: NA; CDR3nt: TGTGCCAGTAGTTCCTACAGGGGGGGTTTCTCCTACGAGCAGTACTTC; CDR3aa: CASSSYRGGFSYEQYF
j_gene: TRBJ2-2; abundance: few; v_gene: TRBV10-2; d_gene: NA; CDR3nt: TGCGCCAGCAGTGGGTTTGAGGCCACCGGGGAGCTGTTTTTT; CDR3aa: CASSGFEATGELFF
j_gene: TRBJ1-1; abundance: NA; v_gene: TRBV11-3; d_gene: NA; CDR3nt: TGTGCGGTGGAGTCTAGCACTGAAGCTTTCTTT; CDR3aa: CAVESSTEAFF
j_gene: TRBJ1-1; abundance: few; v_gene: TRBV19; d_gene: NA; CDR3nt: TGTGCCAGTAGCATACAGAGCGCAGGGAAAGCTTTCTTT; CDR3aa: CASSIQSAGKAFF
j_gene: TRBJ1-6; abundance: NA; v_gene: TRBV5-1; d_gene: NA; CDR3nt: TGCGCCAGCAGCTTAGATTCCCCGGGACTGGCTAATTCACCCCTCCACTTT; CDR3aa: CASSLDSPGLANSPLHF
j_gene: TRBJ1-6; abundance: few; v_gene: TRBV14; d_gene: NA; CDR3nt: TGTGCCAGCAGCCAAGACAGGGGTATTTCACCCCTCCACTTT; CDR3aa: CASSQDRGISPLHF
j_gene: TRBJ1-1; abundance: NA; v_gene: TRBV6-5; d_gene: NA; CDR3nt: TGTGCCAGCAGTTTAGGGGTCCCCCACACTGAAGCTTTCTTT; CDR3aa: CASSLGVPHTEAFF
j_gene: TRBJ2-7; abundance: NA; v_gene: TRBV7-2; d_gene: TRBD2; CDR3nt: TGTGCCAGCAGCTTAGAGCTAGCGGATTCGTACGAGCAGTACTTC; CDR3aa: CASSLELADSYEQYF
j_gene: TRBJ2-7; abundance: NA; v_gene: TRBV14; d_gene: NA; CDR3nt: TGTGCCAGCAGCCATACAACCTACGAGCAGTACTTC; CDR3aa: CASSHTTYEQYF
j_gene: TRBJ1-5; abundance: NA; v_gene: TRBV10-1; d_gene: NA; CDR3nt: TGCGCCAGCACTAGGACAGATCAGCCCCAGCATTTT; CDR3aa: CASTRTDQPQHF
j_gene: TRBJ1-2; abundance: NA; v_gene: TRBV30; d_gene: TRBD1; CDR3nt: TGTGCCTGGATTACGGGGACAGGGGGTTATGGCTACACCTTC; CDR3aa: CAWITGTGGYGYTF
j_gene: TRBJ2-3; abundance: NA; v_gene: TRBV27; d_gene: TRBD1; CDR3nt: TGTGCCAGCCTAACGACCGGGACAGGGGAAACAGATACGCAGTATTTT; CDR3aa: CASLTTGTGETDTQYF
j_gene: TRBJ2-5; abundance: NA; v_gene: TRBV7-8; d_gene: NA; CDR3nt: TGTGCCAGCAGCTTAGTCAACCAAGAGACCCAGTACTTC; CDR3aa: CASSLVNQETQYF
j_gene: TRBJ2-2; abundance: NA; v_gene: TRBV27; d_gene: TRBD1; CDR3nt: TGTGCCAGCAGTCCCGGGACAGGGGAGGACCTCACCGGGGAGCTGTTTTTT; CDR3aa: CASSPGTGEDLTGELFF
j_gene: TRBJ2-3; abundance: NA; v_gene: TRBV5-1; d_gene: NA; CDR3nt: TGCGCCAGCAAGCACGGACAGTCGGATACGCAGTATTTT; CDR3aa: CASKHGQSDTQYF
j_gene: TRBJ1-1; abundance: NA; v_gene: TRBV6-2/TRBV6-3; d_gene: NA; CDR3nt: TGTGCCAGCAGCTTCCCCTCGGGGGGGTACACTGAAGCTTTCTTT; CDR3aa: CASSFPSGGYTEAFF
j_gene: TRBJ2-5; abundance: NA; v_gene: TRBV19; d_gene: NA; CDR3nt: TGTGCCAGTAGTTTTCCGGGTGGCCAAGAGACCCAGTACTTC; CDR3aa: CASSFPGGQETQYF
j_gene: TRBJ2-7; abundance: many; v_gene: TRBV7-2; d_gene: TRBD2; CDR3nt: TGTGCCAGCAGCCCCACTGGGACTAGCGGGCAGTACGAGCAGTACTTC; CDR3aa: CASSPTGTSGQYEQYF
j_gene: TRBJ1-1; abundance: NA; v_gene: TRBV7-8; d_gene: TRBD1; CDR3nt: TGTGCCAGCAGCTGGACAGGGACCACTGAAGCTTTCTTT; CDR3aa: CASSWTGTTEAFF
j_gene: TRBJ1-6; abundance: NA; v_gene: TRBV18; d_gene: NA; CDR3nt: TGTGCCAGCTCACCTGGCAGGGGAGCGGTTTCACCCCTCCACTTT; CDR3aa: CASSPGRGAVSPLHF
j_gene: TRBJ1-1; abundance: NA; v_gene: TRBV29-1; d_gene: TRBD1; CDR3nt: TGCAGCGCCGACAAAGGGGGCTGGTCTGAAGCTTTCTTT; CDR3aa: CSADKGGWSEAFF
j_gene: TRBJ2-3; abundance: once; v_gene: TRBV7-8; d_gene: TRBD1; CDR3nt: TGTGCCAGCAGTCGAATGGGGACAGTCTCCACAGATACGCAGTATTTT; CDR3aa: CASSRMGTVSTDTQYF
j_gene: TRBJ1-5; abundance: NA; v_gene: TRBV2; d_gene: TRBD1; CDR3nt: TGTGCCAGCAGTGATATCGATTGGACAGGGGCCAGCAATCAGCCCCAGCATTTT; CDR3aa: CASSDIDWTGASNQPQHF
j_gene: TRBJ2-1; abundance: NA; v_gene: TRBV12-3/TRBV12-4; d_gene: NA; CDR3nt: TGTGCCAGCAGTCCCAAATATGAGCAGTTCTTC; CDR3aa: CASSPKYEQFF
j_gene: TRBJ2-2; abundance: NA; v_gene: TRBV27; d_gene: TRBD2; CDR3nt: TGTGCCAGCAGTAAAACCCGTAGCGGGAGTGCGAACACCGGGGAGCTGTTTTTT; CDR3aa: CASSKTRSGSANTGELFF
j_gene: TRBJ2-1; abundance: NA; v_gene: TRBV30; d_gene: NA; CDR3nt: TGTGCCTGGGGGAGGACCTACAATGAGCAGTTCTTC; CDR3aa: CAWGRTYNEQFF
j_gene: TRBJ2-7; abundance: once; v_gene: TRBV7-3; d_gene: NA; CDR3nt: TGTGCCAGCAGCCCTCAGTTTGTCGAGCAGTACTTC; CDR3aa: CASSPQFVEQYF
j_gene: TRBJ2-5; abundance: NA; v_gene: TRBV2; d_gene: NA; CDR3nt: TGTGCCAGCAGTGAACAGCCAGTCAGGGGGACCCAGTACTTC; CDR3aa: CASSEQPVRGTQYF
j_gene: TRBJ2-3; abundance: NA; v_gene: TRBV7-2; d_gene: TRBD2; CDR3nt: TGTGCCAGCAGCTTAGCGCCTAGCGGGATTAGCACAGATACGCAGTATTTT; CDR3aa: CASSLAPSGISTDTQYF
j_gene: TRBJ1-5; abundance: NA; v_gene: TRBV6-5; d_gene: NA; CDR3nt: TGTGCCAGCAGGGCTCCCAATCAGCCCCAGCATTTT; CDR3aa: CASRAPNQPQHF
j_gene: TRBJ1-1; abundance: NA; v_gene: TRBV6-5; d_gene: NA; CDR3nt: TGTGCCAGCATGAGGGGGTGGACGAACACTGAAGCTTTCTTT; CDR3aa: CASMRGWTNTEAFF
j_gene: TRBJ2-3; abundance: once; v_gene: TRBV7-9; d_gene: TRBD2; CDR3nt: TGTGCCAGCAGCGTAGGACTAGCGGGGACAAGTACGCAGTATTTT; CDR3aa: CASSVGLAGTSTQYF
j_gene: TRBJ2-1; abundance: once; v_gene: TRBV24-1; d_gene: TRBD2; CDR3nt: TGTGCCACCGGACCCGGACTAGCGGACGGTCGGTACAATGAGCAGTTCTTC; CDR3aa: CATGPGLADGRYNEQFF
j_gene: TRBJ1-1; abundance: NA; v_gene: TRBV19; d_gene: NA; CDR3nt: TGTGCCAGTCGCGGGGAAATGTGGAACACTGAAGCTTTCTTT; CDR3aa: CASRGEMWNTEAFF
j_gene: TRBJ1-5; abundance: many; v_gene: TRBV30; d_gene: NA; CDR3nt: TGTGCCTGGAGTCCCAGGGGTCTTAGCAATCAGCCCCAGCATTTT; CDR3aa: CAWSPRGLSNQPQHF
j_gene: TRBJ1-1; abundance: NA; v_gene: TRBV30; d_gene: TRBD1; CDR3nt: TGTGCCTTGGACAGGGGATTGAACACTGAAGCTTTCTTT; CDR3aa: CALDRGLNTEAFF
j_gene: TRBJ2-3; abundance: NA; v_gene: TRBV11-2; d_gene: NA; CDR3nt: TGTGCCAGCAGCTTAGCGGGAGTCACAGATACGCAGTATTTT; CDR3aa: CASSLAGVTDTQYF
j_gene: TRBJ2-1; abundance: NA; v_gene: TRBV11-2; d_gene: NA; CDR3nt: TGTGCCAGCAGCTTAGACGGGAGACCGAACAATGAGCAGTTCTTC; CDR3aa: CASSLDGRPNNEQFF
j_gene: TRBJ2-7; abundance: NA; v_gene: TRBV25-1; d_gene: NA; CDR3nt: TGTGCCAGTGCCAACCGCGGGACCTCCTACGAGCAGTACTTC; CDR3aa: CASANRGTSYEQYF
j_gene: TRBJ2-2; abundance: NA; v_gene: TRBV27; d_gene: NA; CDR3nt: TGTGCCAGCAGTCCACAGGGACGGAACACCGGGGAGCTGTTTTTT; CDR3aa: CASSPQGRNTGELFF
j_gene: TRBJ2-5; abundance: NA; v_gene: TRBV4-1; d_gene: TRBD2; CDR3nt: TGCGCCAGCAGCCAAGATCCAGCGGGAGCCCAACAAGAGACCCAGTACTTC; CDR3aa: CASSQDPAGAQQETQYF
j_gene: TRBJ1-2; abundance: NA; v_gene: TRBV7-3; d_gene: NA; CDR3nt: TGTGCCAGCAGCTTAAATCCGAGGGTGGATTTAAGTGGCTACACCTTC; CDR3aa: CASSLNPRVDLSGYTF